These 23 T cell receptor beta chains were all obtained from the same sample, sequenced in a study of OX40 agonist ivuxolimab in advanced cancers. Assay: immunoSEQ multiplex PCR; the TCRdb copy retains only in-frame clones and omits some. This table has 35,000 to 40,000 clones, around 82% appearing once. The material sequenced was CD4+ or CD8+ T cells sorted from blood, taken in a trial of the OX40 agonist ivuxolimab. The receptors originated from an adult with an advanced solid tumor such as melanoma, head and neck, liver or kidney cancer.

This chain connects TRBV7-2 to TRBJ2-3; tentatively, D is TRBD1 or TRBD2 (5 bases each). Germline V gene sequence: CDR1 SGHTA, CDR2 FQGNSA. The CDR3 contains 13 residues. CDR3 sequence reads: CATNPGTTDTQYF. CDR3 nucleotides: TGTGCGACCAATCCCGGGACCACAGATACGCAGTATTTT.

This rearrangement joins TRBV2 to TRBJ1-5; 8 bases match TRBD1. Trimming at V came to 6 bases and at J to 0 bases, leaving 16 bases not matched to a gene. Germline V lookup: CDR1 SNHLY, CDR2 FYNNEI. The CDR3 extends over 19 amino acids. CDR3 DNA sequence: TGTGCCAGCAGGGAATTGACAGGGGACAGCAAGGATAGCAATCAGCCCCAGCATTTT. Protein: CASRELTGDSKDSNQPQHF.

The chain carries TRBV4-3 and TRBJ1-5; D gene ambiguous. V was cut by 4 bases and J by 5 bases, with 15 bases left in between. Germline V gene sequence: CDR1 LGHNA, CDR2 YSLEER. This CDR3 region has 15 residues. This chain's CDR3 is CASSLHAQPDQPQHF. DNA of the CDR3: TGCGCCAGCAGCCTCCATGCACAGCCTGATCAGCCCCAGCATTTT.

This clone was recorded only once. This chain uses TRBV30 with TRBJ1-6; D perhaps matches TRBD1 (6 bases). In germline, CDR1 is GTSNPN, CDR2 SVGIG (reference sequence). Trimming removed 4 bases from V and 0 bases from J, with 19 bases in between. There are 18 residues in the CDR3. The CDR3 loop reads CAWTGNYGTYSYNSPLHF. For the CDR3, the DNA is TGTGCCTGGACAGGAAACTACGGGACATACTCCTATAATTCACCCCTCCACTTT.

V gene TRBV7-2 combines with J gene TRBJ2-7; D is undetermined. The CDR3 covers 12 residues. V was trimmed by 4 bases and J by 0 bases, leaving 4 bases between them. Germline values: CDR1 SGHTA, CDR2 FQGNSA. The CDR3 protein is CASSSSSYEQYF. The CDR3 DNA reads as TGTGCCAGCAGCTCGAGCTCCTACGAGCAGTACTTC.

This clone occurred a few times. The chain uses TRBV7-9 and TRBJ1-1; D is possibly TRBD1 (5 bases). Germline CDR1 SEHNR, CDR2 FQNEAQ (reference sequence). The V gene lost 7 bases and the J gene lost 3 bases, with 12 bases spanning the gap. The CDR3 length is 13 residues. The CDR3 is CASTGVLYTEAFF. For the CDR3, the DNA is TGTGCCAGCACGGGGGTTCTCTACACTGAAGCTTTCTTT.

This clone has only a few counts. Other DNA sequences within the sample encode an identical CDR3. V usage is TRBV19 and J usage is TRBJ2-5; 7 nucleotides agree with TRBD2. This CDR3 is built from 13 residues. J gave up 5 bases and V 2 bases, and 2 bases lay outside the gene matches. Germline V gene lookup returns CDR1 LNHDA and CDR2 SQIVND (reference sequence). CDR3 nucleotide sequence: TGTGCCAGTAGTATATCGCGGGGGGAGACCCAGTACTTC. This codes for CASSISRGETQYF.

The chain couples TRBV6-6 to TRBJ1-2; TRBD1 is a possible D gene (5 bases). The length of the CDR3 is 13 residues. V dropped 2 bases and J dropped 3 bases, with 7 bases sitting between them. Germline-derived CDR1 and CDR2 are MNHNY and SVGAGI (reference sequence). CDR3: CASSYGGHYGYTF. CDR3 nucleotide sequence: TGTGCCAGCAGTTACGGGGGACACTATGGCTACACCTTC.

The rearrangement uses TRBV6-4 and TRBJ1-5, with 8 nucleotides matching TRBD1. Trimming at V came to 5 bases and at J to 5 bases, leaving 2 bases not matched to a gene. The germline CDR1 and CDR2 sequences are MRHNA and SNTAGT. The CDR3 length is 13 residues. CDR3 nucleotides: TGTGCCAGCAGTCAGGACAGGGATCAGCCCCAGCATTTT. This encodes CASSQDRDQPQHF.

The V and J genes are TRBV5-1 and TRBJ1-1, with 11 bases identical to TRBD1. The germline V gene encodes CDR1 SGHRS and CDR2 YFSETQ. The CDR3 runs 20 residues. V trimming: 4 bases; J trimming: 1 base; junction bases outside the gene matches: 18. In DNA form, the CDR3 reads TGCGCCAGCAGCCGCAATGGGTTTTTCGGGACAGGGGGGACGAACACTGAAGCTTTCTTT. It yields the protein CASSRNGFFGTGGTNTEAFF.

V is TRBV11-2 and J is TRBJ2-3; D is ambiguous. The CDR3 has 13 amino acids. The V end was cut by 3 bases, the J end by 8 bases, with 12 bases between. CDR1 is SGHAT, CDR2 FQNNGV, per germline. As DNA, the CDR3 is TGTGCCAGCAGCTTCCCAGGCCCGGGTACGCAGTATTTT. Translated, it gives CASSFPGPGTQYF.

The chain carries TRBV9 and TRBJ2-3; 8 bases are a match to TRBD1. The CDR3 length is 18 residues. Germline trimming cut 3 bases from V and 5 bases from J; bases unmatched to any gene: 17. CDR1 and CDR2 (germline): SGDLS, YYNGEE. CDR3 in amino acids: CASSARLDRAVLEDTQYF. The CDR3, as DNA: TGTGCCAGCAGCGCCCGTTTGGACAGGGCGGTTTTGGAAGATACGCAGTATTTT. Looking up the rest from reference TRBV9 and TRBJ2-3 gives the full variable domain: DSGVTQTPKHLITATGQRVTLRCSPRSGDLSVYWYQQSLDQGLQFLIQYYNGEERAKGNILERFSAQQFPDLHSELNLSSLELGDSALYFCASSARLDRAVLEDTQYFGPGTRLTVL.

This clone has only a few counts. The CDR3 sequence: CASDREGINSPLHF. The CDR3, as DNA: TGTGCCTCGGACCGGGAGGGGATTAATTCACCCCTCCACTTT. The V call is TRBV2, the J call TRBJ1-6; a weak D match, TRBD1 (5 bases). The germline V and J ends were trimmed by 11 bases and 6 bases, with 17 bases remaining between them. CDR1 is SNHLY, CDR2 FYNNEI, per germline. The CDR3 runs to 14 residues.

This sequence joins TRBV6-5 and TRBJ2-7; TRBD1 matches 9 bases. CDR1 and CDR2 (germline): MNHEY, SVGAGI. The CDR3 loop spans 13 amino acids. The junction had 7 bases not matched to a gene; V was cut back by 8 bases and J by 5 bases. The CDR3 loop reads CASRRDRVNEQYF. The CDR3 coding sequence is TGTGCCAGCCGGAGGGACAGGGTCAACGAGCAGTACTTC.

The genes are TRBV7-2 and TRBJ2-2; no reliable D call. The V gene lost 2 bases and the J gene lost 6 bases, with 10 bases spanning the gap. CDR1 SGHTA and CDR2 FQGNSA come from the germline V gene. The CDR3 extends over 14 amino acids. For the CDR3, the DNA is TGTGCCAGCAGCTTATTAATAAGTTCCGGGGAGCTGTTTTTT. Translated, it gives CASSLLISSGELFF.

CDR3 residues: CASSARGDTEAFF. As DNA, the CDR3 is TGTGCCAGCAGCGCCCGGGGGGACACTGAAGCTTTCTTT. The chain links TRBV9 to TRBJ1-1; D is possibly TRBD1 (5 bases). There are 13 residues in the CDR3. V was trimmed by 3 bases and J by 3 bases, leaving 9 bases between them. Germline CDR1 reads SGDLS; CDR2 reads YYNGEE. Full variable domain (outside the CDR3, taken from reference TRBV9 and TRBJ1-1): DSGVTQTPKHLITATGQRVTLRCSPRSGDLSVYWYQQSLDQGLQFLIQYYNGEERAKGNILERFSAQQFPDLHSELNLSSLELGDSALYFCASSARGDTEAFFGQGTRLTVV.

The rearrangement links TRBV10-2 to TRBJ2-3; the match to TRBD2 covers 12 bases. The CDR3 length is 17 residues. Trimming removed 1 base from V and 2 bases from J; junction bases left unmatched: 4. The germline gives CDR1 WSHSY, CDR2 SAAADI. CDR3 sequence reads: CASSEFTSGGPTDTQYF. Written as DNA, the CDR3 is TGCGCCAGCAGTGAGTTTACTAGCGGGGGGCCCACAGATACGCAGTATTTT.

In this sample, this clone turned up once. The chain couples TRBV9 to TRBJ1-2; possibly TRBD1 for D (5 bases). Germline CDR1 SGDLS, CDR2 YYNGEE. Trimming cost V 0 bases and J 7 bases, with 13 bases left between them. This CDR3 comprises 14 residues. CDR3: CASSVARGEGGYTF. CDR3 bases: TGTGCCAGCAGCGTAGCTCGAGGGGAGGGTGGCTACACCTTC.

The CDR3 coding sequence is TGTGCCAGTAGTATGTCGGACCTCTATGGCTACACCTTC. It yields the protein CASSMSDLYGYTF. The genes are TRBV19 and TRBJ1-2; D remains ambiguous. V lost 3 bases to trimming and J lost 4 bases, with 9 bases between them. The CDR3 consists of 13 residues. CDR1 is LNHDA, CDR2 SQIVND, per germline (reference sequence).

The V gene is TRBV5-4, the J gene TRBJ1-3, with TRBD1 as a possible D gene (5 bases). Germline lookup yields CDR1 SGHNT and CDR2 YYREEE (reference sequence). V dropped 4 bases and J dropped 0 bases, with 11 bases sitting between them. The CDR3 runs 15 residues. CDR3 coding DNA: TGTGCCAGCAGCCCCTGGGGGGTCTCTGGAAACACCATATATTTT. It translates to CASSPWGVSGNTIYF.

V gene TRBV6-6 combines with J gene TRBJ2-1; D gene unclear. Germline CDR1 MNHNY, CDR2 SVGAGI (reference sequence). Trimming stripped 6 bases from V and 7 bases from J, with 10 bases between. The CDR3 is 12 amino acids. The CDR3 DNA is TGTGCCAGCAGCCTCGACCGGAATGAGCAGTTCTTC. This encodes CASSLDRNEQFF.

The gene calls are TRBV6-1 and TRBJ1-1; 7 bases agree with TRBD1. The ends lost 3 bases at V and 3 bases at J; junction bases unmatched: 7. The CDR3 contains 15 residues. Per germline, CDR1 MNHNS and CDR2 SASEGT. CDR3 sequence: CASSDRYRGYTEAFF. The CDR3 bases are TGTGCCAGCAGTGATCGTTACAGGGGATACACTGAAGCTTTCTTT.

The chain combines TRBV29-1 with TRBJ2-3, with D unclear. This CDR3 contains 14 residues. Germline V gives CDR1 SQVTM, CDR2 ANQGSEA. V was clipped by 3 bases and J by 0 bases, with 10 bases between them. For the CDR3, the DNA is TGCAGCGTTGAGGGCCAGGTGAGCACAGATACGCAGTATTTT. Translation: CSVEGQVSTDTQYF.